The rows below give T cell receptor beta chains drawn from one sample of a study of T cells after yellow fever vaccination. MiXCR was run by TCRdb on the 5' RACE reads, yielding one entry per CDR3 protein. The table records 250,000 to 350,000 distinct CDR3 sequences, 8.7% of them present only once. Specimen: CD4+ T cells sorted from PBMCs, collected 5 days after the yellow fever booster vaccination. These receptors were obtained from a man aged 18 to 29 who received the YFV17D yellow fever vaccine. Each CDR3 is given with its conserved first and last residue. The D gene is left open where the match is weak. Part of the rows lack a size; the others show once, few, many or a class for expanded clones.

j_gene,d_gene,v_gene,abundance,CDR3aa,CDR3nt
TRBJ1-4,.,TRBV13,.,CASSLKPKWNEKLFF,TGTGCCAGCAGCTTAAAGCCTAAGTGGAATGAAAAACTGTTTTTT
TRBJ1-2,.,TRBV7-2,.,CASSLAGTANYGYTF,TGTGCCAGCAGCTTAGCGGGAACAGCTAACTATGGCTACACCTTC
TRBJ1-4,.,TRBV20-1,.,CSAREGAFEKLFF,TGCAGTGCTAGAGAGGGGGCTTTTGAAAAACTGTTTTTT
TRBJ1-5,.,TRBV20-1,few,CSARAGGGSSNQPQHF,TGCAGTGCTAGAGCGGGAGGTGGTTCTAGCAATCAGCCCCAGCATTTT
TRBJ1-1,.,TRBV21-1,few,CASSKVGARTEAFF,TGTGCCAGCAGCAAAGTCGGCGCCCGCACTGAAGCTTTCTTT
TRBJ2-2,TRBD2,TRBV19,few,CASRPKGRVNTGELFF,TGTGCCAGTCGACCTAAGGGGAGGGTTAACACCGGGGAGCTGTTTTTT
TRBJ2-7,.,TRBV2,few,CASRRGTVTYEQYF,TGTGCCAGCAGACGCGGGACTGTGACCTACGAGCAGTACTTC
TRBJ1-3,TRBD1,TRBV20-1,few,CSAPDRAWGNTIYF,TGCAGTGCGCCGGACAGGGCTTGGGGAAACACCATATATTTT
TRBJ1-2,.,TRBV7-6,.,CASSNYRESNYGYTF,TGTGCCAGCAGTAATTACAGGGAAAGTAACTATGGCTACACCTTC
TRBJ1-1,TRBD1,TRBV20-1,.,CSASRGTGGPEAFF,TGCAGTGCTAGTCGTGGGACAGGGGGCCCTGAAGCTTTCTTT